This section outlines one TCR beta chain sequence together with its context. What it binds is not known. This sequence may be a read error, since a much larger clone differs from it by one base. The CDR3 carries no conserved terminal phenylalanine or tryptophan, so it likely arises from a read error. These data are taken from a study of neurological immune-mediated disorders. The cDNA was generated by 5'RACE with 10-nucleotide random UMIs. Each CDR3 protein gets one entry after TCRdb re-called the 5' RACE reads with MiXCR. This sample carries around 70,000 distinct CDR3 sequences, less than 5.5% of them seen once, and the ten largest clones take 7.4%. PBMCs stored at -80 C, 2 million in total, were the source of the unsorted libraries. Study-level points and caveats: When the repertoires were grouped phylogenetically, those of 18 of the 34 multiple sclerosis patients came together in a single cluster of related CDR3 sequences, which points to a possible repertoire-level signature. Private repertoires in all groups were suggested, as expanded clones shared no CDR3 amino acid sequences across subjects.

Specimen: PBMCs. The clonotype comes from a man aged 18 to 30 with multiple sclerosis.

The CDR3 reads CASSLIPGKETQYI. Here the CDR3 DNA reads TGCGCCAGCAGCTTGATACCAGGGAAAGAGACCCAGTACATC. The chain carries TRBV5-1 and TRBJ2-5; maybe TRBD1 (5 bases). This CDR3 is 14 amino acids long. Germline V lookup: CDR1 SGHRS, CDR2 YFSETQ. Trimming removed 1 base from V and 3 bases from J, with 10 bases in between.